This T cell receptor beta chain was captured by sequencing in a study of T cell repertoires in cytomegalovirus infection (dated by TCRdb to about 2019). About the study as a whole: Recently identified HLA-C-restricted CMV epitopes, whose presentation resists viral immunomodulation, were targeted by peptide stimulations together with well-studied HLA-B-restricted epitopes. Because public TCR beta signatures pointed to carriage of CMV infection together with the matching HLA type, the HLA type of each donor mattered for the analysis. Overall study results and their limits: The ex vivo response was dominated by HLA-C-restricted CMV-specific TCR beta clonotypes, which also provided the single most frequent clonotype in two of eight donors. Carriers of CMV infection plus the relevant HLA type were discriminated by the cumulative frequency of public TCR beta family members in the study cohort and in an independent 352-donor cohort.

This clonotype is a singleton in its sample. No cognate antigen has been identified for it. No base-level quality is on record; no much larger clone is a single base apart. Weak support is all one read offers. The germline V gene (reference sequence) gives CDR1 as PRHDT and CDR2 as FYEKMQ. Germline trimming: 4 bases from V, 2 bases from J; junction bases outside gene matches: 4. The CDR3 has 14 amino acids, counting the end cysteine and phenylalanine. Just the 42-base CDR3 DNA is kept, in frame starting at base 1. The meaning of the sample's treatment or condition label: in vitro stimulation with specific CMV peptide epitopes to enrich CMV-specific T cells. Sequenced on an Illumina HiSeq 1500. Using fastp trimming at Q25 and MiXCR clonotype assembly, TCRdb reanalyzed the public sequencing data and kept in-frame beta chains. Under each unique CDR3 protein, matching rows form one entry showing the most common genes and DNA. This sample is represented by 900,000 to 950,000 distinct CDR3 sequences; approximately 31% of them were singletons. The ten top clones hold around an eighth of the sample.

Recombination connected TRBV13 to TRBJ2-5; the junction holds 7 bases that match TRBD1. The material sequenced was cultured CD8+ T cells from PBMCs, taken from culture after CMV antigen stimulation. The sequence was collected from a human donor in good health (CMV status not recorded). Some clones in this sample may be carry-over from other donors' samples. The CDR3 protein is CASSYRTGQETQYF. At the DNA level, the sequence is TGTGCCAGCAGCTACCGGACAGGACAAGAGACCCAGTACTTC.